One and the same sample provided the 8 T cell receptor beta chains below, sequenced in a study of shared clonotypes between healthy human individuals. Data came from immunoSEQ multiplex PCR; TCRdb stores just in-frame clones and leaves some out. Among some 2.4 million clones listed, over 85% were seen once. The sequenced material came from naive CD4+ T cells from PBMCs. Regarding subset: CD45RA+ positively selected. The origin of the receptors is a man aged 18 to 29 in good health. Some clones in this sample may be carry-over from other donors' samples.

Worth noting for this clone: At the DNA level, this CDR3 is encoded by other sequences in the same sample as well. The gene calls are TRBV6-1 and TRBJ1-1; D unresolved. The germline V and J ends were trimmed by 0 bases and 3 bases, with 5 bases remaining between them. This CDR3 is built from 13 residues. From germline, CDR1 is MNHNS and CDR2 SASEGT. CDR3 bases: TGTGCCAGCAGTGAAGCTGGGGACACTGAAGCTTTCTTT. Its translation: CASSEAGDTEAFF.

This clone was seen a single time. This chain uses TRBV7-3 with TRBJ2-7; D gene ambiguous. The germline V and J ends were trimmed by 4 bases and 7 bases, with 14 bases remaining between them. Germline V lookup: CDR1 SGHTA, CDR2 FQGTGA. This CDR3 region has 13 residues. CDR3 sequence (DNA): TGTGCCAGCAGCTCGGATCAGGAACAGGAGCAGTACTTC. It specifies CASSSDQEQEQYF.

The rearrangement uses TRBV5-4 and TRBJ2-7; no clear D gene. CDR1 is SGHNT, CDR2 YYREEE, per germline (reference sequence). This CDR3 has 16 amino acids. Trimming cost V 10 bases and J 0 bases, with 23 bases left between them. The CDR3 DNA follows: TGTGCCTCCTCCTCCGGTTCGTTGCGGAGCTCCTACGAGCAGTACTTC. As protein: CASSSGSLRSSYEQYF.

The sample holds one count of this clone. This chain uses TRBV6-1 with TRBJ2-5, with 7 bases aligning to TRBD2. CDR3 length equals 15 residues. CDR1 and CDR2 (germline): MNHNS, SASEGT. Trimming at V came to 5 bases and at J to 1 base, leaving 7 bases not matched to a gene. CDR3 DNA sequence: TGTGCCAGCAGTTGGTGGGAGGGGATCCAAGAGACCCAGTACTTC. This codes for CASSWWEGIQETQYF.

The J gene is TRBJ2-1, the V gene TRBV28; 7 bases line up with TRBD2. Germline CDR1 MDHEN, CDR2 SYDVKM. The CDR3 is 16 amino acids. J was trimmed by 5 bases and V by 3 bases; bases with no gene match: 10. The CDR3 reads CASSFTAGRANNEQFF. The CDR3, as DNA: TGTGCCAGCAGTTTCACAGCGGGAAGGGCCAACAATGAGCAGTTCTTC.

This chain joins TRBV7-2 and TRBJ2-1; D not resolved. Trimming removed 2 bases at V and 2 bases at J, with 13 bases between. Germline V lookup: CDR1 SGHTA, CDR2 FQGNSA. This CDR3 region has 16 residues. The CDR3, as DNA: TGTGCCAGCAGCTTATCTGGTTCCCCGGCCTACAATGAGCAGTTCTTC. It translates to CASSLSGSPAYNEQFF.

V gene TRBV7-2 combines with J gene TRBJ2-7, with D possibly matching TRBD2 (5 bases). The CDR3 is 14 residues long. Germline CDR1 reads SGHTA; CDR2 reads FQGNSA. Trimming stripped 5 bases from V and 6 bases from J, with 17 bases between. The CDR3 protein is CASSTTRTGSEQYF. The CDR3 bases are TGTGCCAGCAGCACCACTAGAACGGGGAGCGAGCAGTACTTC. Complete variable domain (other parts from reference TRBV7-2 and TRBJ2-7): GAGVSQSPSNKVTEKGKDVELRCDPISGHTALYWYRQSLGQGLEFLIYFQGNSAPDKSGLPSDRFSAERTGGSVSTLTIQRTQQEDSAVYLCASSTTRTGSEQYFGPGTRLTVT.

The genes are TRBV28 and TRBJ2-5; tentatively, D is TRBD1 or TRBD2 (5 bases each). CDR3 length equals 17 residues. Germline CDR1 reads MDHEN; CDR2 reads SYDVKM. V was cut by 5 bases and J by 5 bases, with 24 bases left in between. Written as DNA, the CDR3 is TGTGCCAGCAGTAGCCGCTGGGGGAAGGGGAGAACGGAGACCCAGTACTTC. It translates to CASSSRWGKGRTETQYF.